This entry features one TCR beta chain sequence. What it binds is not known. This entry belongs to a study of a mutant IDH1 vaccine in newly diagnosed glioma. Across the study: Vaccination was launched 4-6 weeks after radiotherapy alone, or with temozolomide cycles.

Study-wide results and limits: Vaccine-induced responses were seen in approximately 93% of patients, spanning several MHC alleles.

Germline CDR1 is SGDLS and CDR2 is YYNGEE. This CDR3 spans 14 amino acids. The V gene lost 4 bases and the J gene lost 4 bases, with 14 bases spanning the gap. Specified time point: week 35, safety follow-up. Topical imiquimod accompanied each vaccine dose, which consisted of 300 ug of mutant IDH1 20-mer peptide. Astrocytomas found in donors were new, WHO grade 3 or 4, IDH1-mutant and ATRX-lost. TCRdb's table, derived via immunoSEQ multiplex PCR, lists solely in-frame clones and lacks some. The sample yields tens of thousands of clones, about 87% seen once. The rearrangement uses TRBV9 and TRBJ1-1; maybe TRBD1 (5 bases). This clonotype was sampled from a man aged 25 to 45 with glioma. The starting material was PBMCs, obtained from a glioma patient whose treatment included an IDH1 peptide vaccine. The CDR3 bases are TGTGCCAGCAGCCCTAGGGGTTTGAGCACTGAAGCTTTCTTT. It codes for CASSPRGLSTEAFF.